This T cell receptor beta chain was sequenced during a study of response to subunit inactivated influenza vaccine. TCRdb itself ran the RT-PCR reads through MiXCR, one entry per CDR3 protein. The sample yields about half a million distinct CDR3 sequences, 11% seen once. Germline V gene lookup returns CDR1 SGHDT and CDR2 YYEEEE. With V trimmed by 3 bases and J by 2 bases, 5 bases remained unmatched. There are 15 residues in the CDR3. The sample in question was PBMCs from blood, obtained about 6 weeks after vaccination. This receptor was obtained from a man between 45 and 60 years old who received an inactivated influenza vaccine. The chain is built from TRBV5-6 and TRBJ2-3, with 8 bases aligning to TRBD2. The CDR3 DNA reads TGTGCCAGCAGCTCTGGCGGGAGGAACACAGATACGCAGTATTTT. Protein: CASSSGGRNTDTQYF.